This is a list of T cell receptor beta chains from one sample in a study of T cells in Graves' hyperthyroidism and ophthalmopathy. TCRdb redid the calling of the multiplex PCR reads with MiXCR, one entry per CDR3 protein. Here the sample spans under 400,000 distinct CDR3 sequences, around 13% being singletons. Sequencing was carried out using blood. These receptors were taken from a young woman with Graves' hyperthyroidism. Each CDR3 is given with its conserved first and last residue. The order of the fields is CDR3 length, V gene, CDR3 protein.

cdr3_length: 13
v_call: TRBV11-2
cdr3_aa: CASSLDTTGELFF

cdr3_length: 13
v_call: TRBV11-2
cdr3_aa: CASGTGTSYEQYF

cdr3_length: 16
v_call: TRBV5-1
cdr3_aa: CASSLTSFQRTDTQYF

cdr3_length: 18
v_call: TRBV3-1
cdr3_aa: CASSQGELAGGPKNIQYF

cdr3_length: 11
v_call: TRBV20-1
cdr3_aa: CSVRVVNEQFF

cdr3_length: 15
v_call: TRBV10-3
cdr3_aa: CAISRLAGSTDTQYF

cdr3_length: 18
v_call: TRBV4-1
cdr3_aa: CASSPLPLAGGDTDTQYF

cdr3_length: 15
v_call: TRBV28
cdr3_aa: CASSLLAGGNYEQYF

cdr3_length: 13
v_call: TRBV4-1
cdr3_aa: CASSQPGQETQYF

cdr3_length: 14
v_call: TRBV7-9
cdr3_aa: CASSLMSGGDEQFF

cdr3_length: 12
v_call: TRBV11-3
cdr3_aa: CASSGWGDAQYF

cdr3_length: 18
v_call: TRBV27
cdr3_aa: CASSKLGGHRGLKNIQYF

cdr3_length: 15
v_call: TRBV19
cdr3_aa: CASSTGRAGNTEAFF

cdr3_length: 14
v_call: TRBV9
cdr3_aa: CASSVEGGVYGYTF

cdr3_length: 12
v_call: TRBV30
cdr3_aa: CAWSRQSYEQYF

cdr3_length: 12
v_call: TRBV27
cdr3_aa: CLTGTSTDTQYF

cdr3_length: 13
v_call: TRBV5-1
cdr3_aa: CASSYGMSGELFF

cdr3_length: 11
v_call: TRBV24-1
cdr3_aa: CATMIGETQYF

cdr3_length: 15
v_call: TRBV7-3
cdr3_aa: CASSRQGDPTGELFF

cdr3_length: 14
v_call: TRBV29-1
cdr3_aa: CSVDKDRVITEAFF

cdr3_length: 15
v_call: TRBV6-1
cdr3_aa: CASSSGQGDHNEQFF

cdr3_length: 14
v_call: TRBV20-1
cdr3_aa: CSAQPSGRPGERYF